This TCR beta chain was sequenced in a study of blood T cell repertoires in COVID-19. TCRdb's table, derived via immunoSEQ multiplex PCR, lists solely in-frame clones and lacks some. This table holds tens of thousands of clones, more than 80% found once. J was trimmed by 2 bases and V by 6 bases; bases with no gene match: 11. Germline V gene data show CDR1 as SNHLY and CDR2 as FYNNEI. This CDR3 is 19 amino acids long. The gene calls are TRBV2 and TRBJ2-1; 15 bases line up with TRBD2. The sequence was obtained from a human donor in a cohort sampled during active COVID-19. The sample comprised peripheral blood. CDR3 sequence reads: CASRLRPGLAGGAYNEQFF. The DNA of the CDR3 is TGTGCCAGCAGGCTCAGGCCGGGACTAGCGGGGGGAGCCTACAATGAGCAGTTCTTC.